The 6 T cell receptor beta chains given below trace back to one sample, sequenced in a study of long-term antiretroviral therapy in people with HIV (dated by TCRdb to 2021 to 2024). Sequencing of the TRB variable region was done with the immunoSEQ hsTCRB v3.0 assay at survey level resolution. What TCRdb holds here is the immuneACCESS table cut down to in-frame rearrangements. Part of the clones is not present; checked against another copy, under half of the missing clones reflect an unresolved V gene, and the others are unexplained. For this sample there are about 19,000 clones; around nine tenths appear just once. Over 9.5% of the sample lies in the top ten. The sample here was unsorted PBMCs, taken 0.5 years after starting antiretroviral therapy. The receptors originated from a man in his forties with HIV.

V and J are TRBV7-9 and TRBJ2-7; TRBD1 is a possible D gene (5 bases). The CDR3 has 13 residues. Between the trimmed V and J ends, which lost 5 bases and 7 bases, there was a span of 15 bases. Germline V gives CDR1 SEHNR, CDR2 FQNEAQ (reference sequence). CDR3 loop: CASSEDKKREQYF. DNA of the CDR3: TGTGCCAGCAGCGAGGACAAGAAACGGGAGCAGTACTTC.

The chain carries TRBV28 and TRBJ1-4; TRBD1 agrees at 9 bases. The CDR3 extends over 14 amino acids. The germline V gene has CDR1 MDHEN and CDR2 SYDVKM. V gave up 11 bases and J gave up 8 bases; unmatched junction bases: 12. CDR3 sequence: CASVPGTGREKLFF. DNA of the CDR3: TGTGCCTCAGTCCCCGGGACAGGGAGGGAAAAACTGTTTTTT.

The rearrangement joins TRBV10-1 to TRBJ1-1, with unresolved D. The CDR3 has 12 amino acids. V was shortened by 3 bases and J by 4 bases, with 6 bases between the two germline ends. Germline V gene sequence: CDR1 WNHNN, CDR2 SYGVQD (reference sequence). The CDR3 region is CASSDLGTEAFF. CDR3 coding DNA: TGCGCCAGCAGTGATTTGGGCACTGAAGCTTTCTTT.

This chain uses TRBV5-1 with TRBJ2-6; D remains ambiguous. V was cut by 0 bases and J by 0 bases, with 7 bases left in between. CDR1 and CDR2 from the germline V gene are SGHRS and YFSETQ. CDR3 size: 16 residues. CDR3 loop: CASSLVSGSGANVLTF. In DNA, the CDR3 is TGCGCCAGCAGCTTGGTTTCCGGCTCTGGGGCCAACGTCCTGACTTTC.

This chain joins TRBV6-5 and TRBJ2-3, with 8 bases matching TRBD1. The germline V gene has CDR1 MNHEY and CDR2 SVGAGI. Trimming cost V 5 bases and J 1 base; bases outside gene matches: 5. The CDR3 spans 15 residues. The CDR3 is CASSPTGDRTDTQYF. The CDR3 DNA reads TGTGCCAGCAGTCCGACAGGGGACCGCACAGATACGCAGTATTTT.

V and J are TRBV19 and TRBJ2-1; D is perhaps TRBD2 (5 bases). The germline CDR1 and CDR2 sequences are LNHDA and SQIVND (reference sequence). This CDR3 is 15 amino acids long. V was cut by 1 base and J by 0 bases, with 7 bases left in between. The CDR3 region is CASSIAGSSYNEQFF. In DNA, the CDR3 is TGTGCCAGTAGTATAGCGGGGAGCTCCTACAATGAGCAGTTCTTC.